The 27 T cell receptor beta chains given below trace back to one sample, sequenced in a study of shared clonotypes between healthy human individuals. Naivety among CD8 cells was defined by CD45RO negativity and positive CCR7 selection, thereby excluding terminally differentiated effector memory CD45RA+ cells. Repertoires were generated with immunoSEQ multiplex PCR, while TCRdb's copy carries only in-frame clones and drops some. The data hold 1.5 million to 2.5 million clones, with over 85% observed a single time. The sample comprised naive CD8+ T cells sorted from blood. These receptors were taken from a man aged 18 to 30 in good health.

About this clone itself: The junction shows a germline mismatch at one end, possibly a read error. The V call is TRBV29-1, the J call TRBJ2-5, with TRBD1 matching over 8 bases. Germline values: CDR1 SQVTM, CDR2 ANQGSEA. The CDR3 has 10 amino acids. CDR3 in DNA: TGCAGCGTTAAACAGACAGGGGTTGACTTC. It yields the protein CSVKQTGVDF.

J is TRBJ2-7 and V is TRBV10-3, with unresolved D. The V end was cut by 1 base, the J end by 2 bases, with 9 bases between. The germline gives CDR1 ENHRY, CDR2 SYGVKD. The CDR3 extends over 14 amino acids. CDR3 in amino acids: CAISEWHGTYEQYF. CDR3 nucleotide sequence: TGTGCCATCAGTGAGTGGCACGGTACCTACGAGCAGTACTTC.

The chain uses TRBV29-1 and TRBJ2-7; 8 bases are a match to TRBD1. This CDR3 comprises 14 residues. Germline V CDR1 and CDR2: SQVTM, ANQGSEA. V lost 2 bases and J lost 3; bases outside the gene matches: 6. The chain's CDR3 is CSVEQGAGGYEQYF. CDR3 bases: TGCAGCGTTGAACAGGGGGCGGGTGGCTACGAGCAGTACTTC.

The rearrangement links TRBV30 to TRBJ2-7, with TRBD2 matching 10 bases. The CDR3 has 14 residues. The J segment lost 2 bases and the V segment lost 6 bases, leaving 7 bases of the junction unmatched. From germline, CDR1 is GTSNPN and CDR2 SVGIG (reference sequence). The CDR3 protein is CACPTGTSAYEQYF. CDR3 DNA sequence: TGTGCCTGCCCCACCGGGACTAGCGCCTACGAGCAGTACTTC.

The chain uses TRBV9 and TRBJ2-7; D gene ambiguous. CDR1 and CDR2 from the germline V gene are SGDLS and YYNGEE. This CDR3 has 16 residues. V was shortened by 0 bases and J by 7 bases, with 20 bases between the two germline ends. CDR3: CASSVGFFASPLEQYF. For the CDR3, the DNA is TGTGCCAGCAGCGTAGGCTTTTTTGCTTCCCCCCTGGAGCAGTACTTC.

This clone has just one count. The chain uses TRBV6-5 and TRBJ2-1, with 7 positions matching TRBD2. Germline V gene lookup returns CDR1 MNHEY and CDR2 SVGAGI. The CDR3 has 14 residues. Germline trimming cut 5 bases from V and 8 bases from J; bases unmatched to any gene: 9. The CDR3 spells CASSVIAGRDEQFF. The CDR3 region has the DNA TGTGCCAGCAGTGTAATAGCGGGTCGGGATGAGCAGTTCTTC.

In its sample, this clone was seen a few times. This sample includes further DNA sequences coding for the same CDR3. The chain employs TRBV7-9 and TRBJ2-7; D assignment may be TRBD1 or TRBD2 (5 bases each). Germline values: CDR1 SEHNR, CDR2 FQNEAQ (reference sequence). CDR3 length: 13 amino acids. The V gene lost 3 bases and the J gene lost 2 bases, with 8 bases spanning the gap. The CDR3 here is CASSLGETYEQYF. In DNA form, the CDR3 reads TGTGCCAGCAGCTTGGGGGAGACCTACGAGCAGTACTTC.

The chain joins TRBV6-4 to TRBJ2-7; 12 nucleotides align to TRBD1. Germline CDR1 is MRHNA and CDR2 is SNTAGT. J was trimmed by 0 bases and V by 6 bases; bases with no gene match: 3. This CDR3 region has 15 residues. For the CDR3, the DNA is TGTGCCAGCAGGGGGGGACAGGGGGCCTCCTACGAGCAGTACTTC. Translating gives CASRGGQGASYEQYF.

This clone was counted once. The same CDR3 can be traced to other DNA sequences in this sample. This chain connects TRBV19 to TRBJ2-7; 7 bases are a match to TRBD1. CDR1 is LNHDA, CDR2 SQIVND, per germline (reference sequence). V was clipped by 6 bases and J by 2 bases; unmatched bases: 7. This CDR3 has 14 residues. CDR3 in DNA: TGTGCCAGTAGACGCGACAGGGACACCTACGAGCAGTACTTC. It yields the protein CASRRDRDTYEQYF. The variable domain in full, completed from reference TRBV19 and TRBJ2-7, reads DGGITQSPKYLFRKEGQNVTLSCEQNLNHDAMYWYRQDPGQGLRLIYYSQIVNDFQKGDIAEGYSVSREKKESFPLTVTSAQKNPTAFYLCASRRDRDTYEQYFGPGTRLTVT.

V is TRBV6-5 and J is TRBJ1-2, with TRBD1 matching 9 bases. V was pared by 8 bases and J by 4 bases, with 5 bases of the junction left unmatched. Germline V lookup: CDR1 MNHEY, CDR2 SVGAGI. The CDR3 length is 13 residues. Here the CDR3 reads CASGTGSLYGYTF. CDR3 nucleotides: TGTGCCAGCGGGACAGGGTCCCTCTATGGCTACACCTTC.

V and J are TRBV5-8 and TRBJ2-7; 9 nucleotides match TRBD1. V lost 0 bases, J lost 4 bases, and 8 bases stayed unmatched. The CDR3 extends over 16 amino acids. CDR1 is SGHTS, CDR2 YDEGEE, per germline. CDR3 DNA sequence: TGTGCCAGCAGCTTGGGTTTCGGGACAGGGTCTTACGAGCAGTACTTC. Encoded protein: CASSLGFGTGSYEQYF.

This chain links TRBV25-1 with TRBJ2-2; D is undetermined. V was pared by 2 bases and J by 3 bases, with 4 bases between. In germline, CDR1 is MGHDK, CDR2 SYGVNS. The CDR3 consists of 13 residues. The CDR3 here is CASSEQHTGELFF. The CDR3 coding sequence is TGTGCCAGCAGTGAACAACACACCGGGGAGCTGTTTTTT.

Note on this clone: Other DNA sequences in this sample translate to the same CDR3. The chain carries TRBV4-1 and TRBJ2-7; 7 nucleotides agree with TRBD1. The CDR3 extends over 13 amino acids. Germline V lookup: CDR1 MGHRA, CDR2 YSYEKL. V was pared by 3 bases and J by 3 bases, with 2 bases of the junction left unmatched. CDR3 nucleotides: TGCGCCAGCAGCCAGAGACAGGGCTACGAGCAGTACTTC. This encodes CASSQRQGYEQYF.

The CDR3 here is CASSPGTGMGWNEQFF. CDR3 DNA sequence: TGTGCCAGCAGCCCCGGGACAGGGATGGGGTGGAATGAGCAGTTCTTC. The V call is TRBV28, the J call TRBJ2-1, with 9 bases aligning to TRBD1. From germline, CDR1 is MDHEN and CDR2 SYDVKM. The CDR3 runs 16 residues. V shed 6 bases and J 7 bases; nucleotides not matched to a gene: 13.

About this clone: Other DNA sequences of this sample code for an identical CDR3. V and J are TRBV30 and TRBJ1-1; D call uncertain. The CDR3 extends over 11 amino acids. With 3 bases removed from V and 2 bases from J, the gap between germline ends came to 4 bases. Germline values: CDR1 GTSNPN, CDR2 SVGIG (reference sequence). The DNA of the CDR3 is TGTGCCTGGAGATATAACACTGAAGCTTTCTTT. Its protein product is CAWRYNTEAFF.

This sequence joins TRBV7-2 and TRBJ1-2, with a tentative D call TRBD1 (5 bases). Germline values: CDR1 SGHTA, CDR2 FQGNSA. Trimming cost V 0 bases and J 8 bases, with 19 bases left between them. CDR3 length: 16 amino acids. CDR3 protein: CASSLAGEVILMGYTF. In DNA, the CDR3 is TGTGCCAGCAGCTTAGCGGGGGAAGTAATCCTTATGGGCTACACCTTC. Together with reference TRBV7-2 and TRBJ1-2, the CDR3 gives the full variable domain: GAGVSQSPSNKVTEKGKDVELRCDPISGHTALYWYRQSLGQGLEFLIYFQGNSAPDKSGLPSDRFSAERTGGSVSTLTIQRTQQEDSAVYLCASSLAGEVILMGYTFGSGTRLTVV.

V gene TRBV5-6 combines with J gene TRBJ2-3, with 11 bases matching TRBD2. Germline CDR1 is SGHDT and CDR2 is YYEEEE. After removal of 4 bases from V and 2 bases from J, the junction contained 6 bases not matched to a gene. The CDR3 totals 16 residues. The CDR3 sequence is CASSHGTSGYTDTQYF. CDR3 DNA sequence: TGTGCCAGCAGCCACGGGACTAGCGGTTACACAGATACGCAGTATTTT.

The rearrangement links TRBV7-2 to TRBJ2-1, with 9 bases fitting TRBD2. CDR3 length: 13 amino acids. Germline CDR1 reads SGHTA; CDR2 reads FQGNSA. V gave up 5 bases and J gave up 9 bases; unmatched junction bases: 5. The CDR3 region has the DNA TGTGCCAGCAGCCTGGGACTAGCCTTTGAGCAGTTCTTC. This translates into CASSLGLAFEQFF.

This rearrangement joins TRBV29-1 to TRBJ1-2; perhaps TRBD1 as D (6 bases). The CDR3 consists of 13 residues. The germline gives CDR1 SQVTM, CDR2 ANQGSEA. Trimming cost V 7 bases and J 2 bases, with 14 bases left between them. CDR3 protein: CSAYSGGNYGYTF. The CDR3 nucleotides read TGCAGCGCTTACTCGGGGGGCAACTATGGCTACACCTTC.

This chain links TRBV6-1 with TRBJ1-2; maybe TRBD1 (5 bases). This CDR3 comprises 13 residues. From germline, CDR1 is MNHNS and CDR2 SASEGT. Trimming took 10 bases from V and 5 from J, leaving 17 bases between them. The CDR3 reads CATCGAGPYGYTF. CDR3 coding DNA: TGTGCCACCTGCGGGGCAGGCCCTTATGGCTACACCTTC.

This chain links TRBV7-9 with TRBJ2-7, with D perhaps assigned TRBD1 or TRBD2 (7 bases each). The CDR3 is 14 amino acids. Trimming cost V 5 bases and J 3 bases, with 14 bases left between them. CDR1 SEHNR and CDR2 FQNEAQ come from the germline V gene (reference sequence). The CDR3 loop is CASSTSRGGYEQYF. The CDR3 DNA follows: TGTGCCAGCAGCACCAGCAGGGGGGGCTACGAGCAGTACTTC.

The CDR3 region has the DNA TGTGCCAGCAGCTTAGCGGGAGGGCCGGGAGAGCAGTACTTC. Translated, it gives CASSLAGGPGEQYF. The V call is TRBV7-6, the J call TRBJ2-7; the match to TRBD2 covers 7 bases. The ends lost 0 bases at V and 7 bases at J; junction bases unmatched: 6. Germline CDR1 SGHVS, CDR2 FNYEAQ. The CDR3 length is 14 residues.

This clone was detected only a few times. The chain uses TRBV5-4 and TRBJ1-2; D might be TRBD1 (6 bases). In germline, CDR1 is SGHNT, CDR2 YYREEE (reference sequence). Trimming cost V 5 bases and J 6 bases, with 17 bases left between them. The CDR3 has 14 residues. DNA for the CDR3: TGTGCCAGCAGTTGGGCGGGGGGCAACGATGGCTACACCTTC. Its protein is CASSWAGGNDGYTF.

The chain employs TRBV11-3 and TRBJ2-6; tentatively, D is TRBD1 (6 bases). V lost 1 base and J 0 bases, leaving 10 bases between the germline ends. The CDR3 sequence is 17 residues long. The germline V gene has CDR1 SGHNT and CDR2 YENEEA. CDR3 sequence (DNA): TGTGCCAGCAGCTTAGGGACAGTCGACTCTGGGGCCAACGTCCTGACTTTC. It specifies CASSLGTVDSGANVLTF.

The chain couples TRBV9 to TRBJ2-7; the D call may be TRBD1 or TRBD2 (5 bases each). The CDR3 is 14 amino acids. Germline V CDR1 and CDR2: SGDLS, YYNGEE. Trimming shortened V by 4 bases and J by 2 bases, and 13 bases separated the two germline ends. DNA for the CDR3: TGTGCCAGCAGCCCGAGGGCAGGGCCCTACGAGCAGTACTTC. Protein sequence: CASSPRAGPYEQYF.

The chain recombines TRBV10-3 with TRBJ2-5; D ambiguous. V dropped 10 bases and J dropped 4 bases, with 22 bases sitting between them. Germline CDR1 ENHRY, CDR2 SYGVKD. The CDR3 has 15 residues. CDR3 amino acids: CATTAGWAVTETQYF. CDR3 bases: TGTGCCACGACGGCAGGATGGGCGGTTACAGAGACCCAGTACTTC.

This chain links TRBV19 with TRBJ2-2; D gene ambiguous. CDR1 and CDR2 from the germline V gene are LNHDA and SQIVND (reference sequence). The length of the CDR3 is 13 residues. The V end was cut by 3 bases, the J end by 5 bases, with 7 bases between. This CDR3 is CASSMAGTGELFF. Here the CDR3 DNA reads TGTGCCAGTAGTATGGCTGGGACCGGGGAGCTGTTTTTT.